This T cell receptor beta chain was identified in a study of spatial heterogeneity in lung cancer. Study-level information: A consistent excess of beta-chain over alpha-chain sequences was detected. Raw-read counts averaged over ten per unique TCR and UMI combination.

This clonotype showed up just a few times. Time point: sample taken at primary tumor resection. The donors, fewer than 95 patients with untreated early-stage non-small cell lung cancer, provided the samples. The sequenced material consisted of unsorted whole RNA from tumor, nontumor lung or frozen PBMC. TCRdb recomputed calls from the 5' RACE reads with MiXCR, one row per CDR3 protein. Found here are about 21,000 distinct CDR3 sequences, 4.5% to 5.5% of them singletons; the top ten hold about 7.7%. There are 17 residues in the CDR3. Germline V gene data show CDR1 as SGHAT and CDR2 as FQNNGV. The V end lost 5 bases, the J end lost 0 bases, and 14 bases lay between the germline ends.

The V gene is TRBV11-2, the J gene TRBJ2-6; D perhaps matches TRBD2 (5 bases). The sample here was PBMCs, taken at surgery. The TCR sequence derives from a male donor with early-stage non-small cell lung cancer. DNA of the CDR3: TGTGCCAGCAGCACCTACAGCCGGGACTCTGGGGCCAACGTCCTGACTTTC. Residues: CASSTYSRDSGANVLTF.